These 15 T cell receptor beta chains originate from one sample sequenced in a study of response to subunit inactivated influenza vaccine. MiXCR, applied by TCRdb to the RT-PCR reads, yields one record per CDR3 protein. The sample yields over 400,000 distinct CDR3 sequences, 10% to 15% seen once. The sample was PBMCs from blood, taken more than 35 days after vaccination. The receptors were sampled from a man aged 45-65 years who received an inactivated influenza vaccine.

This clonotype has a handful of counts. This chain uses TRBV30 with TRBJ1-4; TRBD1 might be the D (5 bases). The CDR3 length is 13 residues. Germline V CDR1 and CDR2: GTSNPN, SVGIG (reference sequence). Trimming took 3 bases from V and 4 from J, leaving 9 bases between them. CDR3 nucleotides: TGTGCCTGGAGCTCGCAGGGTAATGAAAAACTGTTTTTT. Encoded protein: CAWSSQGNEKLFF.

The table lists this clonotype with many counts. The CDR3 DNA follows: TGCGCCAGCAGCCCCGGACAGGAACAATATTCACCCCTCCACTTT. Translating it yields CASSPGQEQYSPLHF. The chain joins TRBV4-3 to TRBJ1-6; 7 bases line up with TRBD1. Germline CDR1 is LGHNA and CDR2 is YSLEER. The V segment lost 4 bases and the J segment 8 bases; nucleotides outside the gene matches: 8. This CDR3 has 15 amino acids.

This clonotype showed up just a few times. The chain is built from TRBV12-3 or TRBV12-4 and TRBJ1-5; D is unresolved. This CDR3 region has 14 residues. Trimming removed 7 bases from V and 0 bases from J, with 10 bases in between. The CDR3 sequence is CASTQVHSNQPQHF. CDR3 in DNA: TGTGCCAGCACTCAGGTACATAGCAATCAGCCCCAGCATTTT.

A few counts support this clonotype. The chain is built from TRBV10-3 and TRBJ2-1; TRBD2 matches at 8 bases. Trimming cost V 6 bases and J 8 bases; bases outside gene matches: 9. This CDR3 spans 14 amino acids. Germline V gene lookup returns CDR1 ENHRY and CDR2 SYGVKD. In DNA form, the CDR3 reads TGTGCCATCAGCGGCCGGGGGGGTACGGATGAGCAGTTCTTC. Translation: CAISGRGGTDEQFF.

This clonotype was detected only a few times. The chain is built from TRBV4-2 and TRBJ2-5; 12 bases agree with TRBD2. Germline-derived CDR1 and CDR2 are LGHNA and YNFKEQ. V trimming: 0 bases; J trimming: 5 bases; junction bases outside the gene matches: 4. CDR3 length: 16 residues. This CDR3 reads CASSQDRGTSGETQYF. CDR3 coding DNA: TGTGCCAGCAGCCAAGATAGGGGGACTAGCGGGGAGACCCAGTACTTC.

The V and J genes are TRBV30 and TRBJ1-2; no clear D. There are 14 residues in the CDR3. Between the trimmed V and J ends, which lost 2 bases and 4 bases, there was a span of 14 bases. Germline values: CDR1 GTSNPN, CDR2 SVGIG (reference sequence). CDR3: CAWSPGSGGYGYTF. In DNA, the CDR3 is TGTGCCTGGAGTCCAGGTTCTGGAGGCTATGGCTACACCTTC.

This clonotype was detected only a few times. The CDR3 region has the DNA TGCGCCAGCAGCCCGCGTGCCCAGCATTTT. Translating it yields CASSPRAQHF. The V gene is TRBV4-3, the J gene TRBJ1-5; unclear D gene. Germline CDR1 reads LGHNA; CDR2 reads YSLEER. V was trimmed by 4 bases and J by 11 bases, leaving 6 bases between them. CDR3 size: 10 residues.

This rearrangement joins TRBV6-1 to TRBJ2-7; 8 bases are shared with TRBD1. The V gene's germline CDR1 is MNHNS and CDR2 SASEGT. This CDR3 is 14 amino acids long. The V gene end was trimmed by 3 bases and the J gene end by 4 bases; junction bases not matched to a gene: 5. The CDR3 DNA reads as TGTGCCAGCAGTGACGTGGACAGGGAGTACGAGCAGTACTTC. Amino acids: CASSDVDREYEQYF.

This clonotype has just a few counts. DNA of the CDR3: TGCAGCGTTGAAGTAAAGGGACAGGGGTTTACGGAGCAGTACTTC. Protein: CSVEVKGQGFTEQYF. The rearrangement joins TRBV29-1 to TRBJ2-7; 10 bases align to TRBD1. Germline CDR1 and CDR2: SQVTM and ANQGSEA. The CDR3 is made up of 15 amino acids. J lost 7 bases, V lost 1 base, and 10 bases had no gene match.

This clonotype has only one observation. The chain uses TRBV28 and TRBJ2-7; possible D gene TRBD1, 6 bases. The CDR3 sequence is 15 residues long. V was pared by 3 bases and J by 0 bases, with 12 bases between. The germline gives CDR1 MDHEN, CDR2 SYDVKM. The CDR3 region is CASSFSQGFSYEQYF. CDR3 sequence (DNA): TGTGCCAGCAGTTTTAGCCAGGGGTTCTCCTACGAGCAGTACTTC.

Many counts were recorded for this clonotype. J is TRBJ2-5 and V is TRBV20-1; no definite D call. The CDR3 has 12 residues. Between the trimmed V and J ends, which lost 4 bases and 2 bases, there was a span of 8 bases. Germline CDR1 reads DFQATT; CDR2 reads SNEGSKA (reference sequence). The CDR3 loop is CSAMRFQETQYF. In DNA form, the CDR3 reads TGCAGTGCTATGCGGTTTCAAGAGACCCAGTACTTC.

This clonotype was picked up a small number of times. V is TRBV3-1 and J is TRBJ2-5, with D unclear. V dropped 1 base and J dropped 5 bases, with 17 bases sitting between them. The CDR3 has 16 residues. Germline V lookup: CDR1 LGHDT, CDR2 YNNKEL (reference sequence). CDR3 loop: CASSQVIGIGEETQYF. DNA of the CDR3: TGTGCCAGCAGCCAAGTTATTGGGATCGGAGAGGAGACCCAGTACTTC.

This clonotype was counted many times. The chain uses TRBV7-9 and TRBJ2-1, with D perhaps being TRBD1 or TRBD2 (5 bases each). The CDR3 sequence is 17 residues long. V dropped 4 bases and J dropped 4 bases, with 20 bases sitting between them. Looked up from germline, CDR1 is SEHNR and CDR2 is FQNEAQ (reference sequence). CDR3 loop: CASSYQGPSSFYNEQFF. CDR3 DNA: TGTGCCAGCAGCTACCAGGGACCTAGCTCTTTTTACAATGAGCAGTTCTTC.

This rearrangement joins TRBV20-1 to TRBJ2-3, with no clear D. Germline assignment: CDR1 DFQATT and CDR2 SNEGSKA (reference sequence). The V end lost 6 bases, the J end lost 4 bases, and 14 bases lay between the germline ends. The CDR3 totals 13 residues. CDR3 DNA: TGCAGTGCCCCGAGGAACGGCCCAGATACGCAGTATTTT. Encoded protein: CSAPRNGPDTQYF.

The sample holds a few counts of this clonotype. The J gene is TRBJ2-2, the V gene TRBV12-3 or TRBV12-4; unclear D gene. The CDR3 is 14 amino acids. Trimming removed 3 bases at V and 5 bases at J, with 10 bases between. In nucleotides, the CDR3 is TGTGCCAGCAGTTTGGCTTCTTTGACCGGGGAGCTGTTTTTT. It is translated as CASSLASLTGELFF.